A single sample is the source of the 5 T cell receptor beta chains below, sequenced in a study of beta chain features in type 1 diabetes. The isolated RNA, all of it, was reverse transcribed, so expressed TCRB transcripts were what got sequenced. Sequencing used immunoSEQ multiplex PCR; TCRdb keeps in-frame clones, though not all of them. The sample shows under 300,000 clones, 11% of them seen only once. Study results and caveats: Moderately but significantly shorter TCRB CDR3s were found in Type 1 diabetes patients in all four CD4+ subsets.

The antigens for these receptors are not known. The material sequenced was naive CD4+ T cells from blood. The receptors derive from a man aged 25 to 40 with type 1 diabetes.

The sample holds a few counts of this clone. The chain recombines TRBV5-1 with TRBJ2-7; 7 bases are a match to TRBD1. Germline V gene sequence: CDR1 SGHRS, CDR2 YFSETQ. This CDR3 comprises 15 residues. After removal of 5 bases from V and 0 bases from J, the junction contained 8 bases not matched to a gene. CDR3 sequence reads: CASRPTGVSSYEQYF. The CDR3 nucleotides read TGCGCCAGCAGACCTACAGGGGTCAGCTCCTACGAGCAGTACTTC.

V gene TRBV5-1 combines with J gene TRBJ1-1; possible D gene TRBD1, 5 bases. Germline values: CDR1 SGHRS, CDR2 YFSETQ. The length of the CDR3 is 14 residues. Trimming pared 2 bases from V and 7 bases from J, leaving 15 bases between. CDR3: CASSLGQGVNEAFF. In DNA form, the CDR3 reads TGCGCCAGCAGCTTAGGTCAGGGTGTAAATGAAGCTTTCTTT. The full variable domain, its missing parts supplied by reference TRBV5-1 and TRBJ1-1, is KAGVTQTPRYLIKTRGQQVTLSCSPISGHRSVSWYQQTPGQGLQFLFEYFSETQRNKGNFPGRFSGRQFSNSRSEMNVSTLELGDSALYLCASSLGQGVNEAFFGQGTRLTVV.

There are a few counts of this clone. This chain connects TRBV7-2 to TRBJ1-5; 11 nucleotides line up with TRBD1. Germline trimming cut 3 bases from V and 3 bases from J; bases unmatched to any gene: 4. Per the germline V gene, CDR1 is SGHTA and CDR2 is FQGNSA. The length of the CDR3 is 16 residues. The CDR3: CASSFTGQGDNQPQHF. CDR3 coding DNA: TGTGCCAGCAGCTTCACGGGACAGGGGGACAATCAGCCCCAGCATTTT.

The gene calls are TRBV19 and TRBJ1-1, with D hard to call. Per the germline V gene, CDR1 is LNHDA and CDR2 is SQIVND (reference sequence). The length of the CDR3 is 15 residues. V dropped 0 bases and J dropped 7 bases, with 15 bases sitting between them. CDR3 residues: CASSIEGGRTDEAFF. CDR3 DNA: TGTGCCAGTAGTATAGAGGGAGGGAGGACGGATGAAGCTTTCTTT.

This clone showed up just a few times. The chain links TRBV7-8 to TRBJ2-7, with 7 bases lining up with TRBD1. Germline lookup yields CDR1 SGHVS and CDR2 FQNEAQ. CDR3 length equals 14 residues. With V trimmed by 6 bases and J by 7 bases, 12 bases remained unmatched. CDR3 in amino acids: CASRRFEGADEQYF. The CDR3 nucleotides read TGTGCCAGCAGGAGGTTTGAGGGGGCAGATGAGCAGTACTTC.